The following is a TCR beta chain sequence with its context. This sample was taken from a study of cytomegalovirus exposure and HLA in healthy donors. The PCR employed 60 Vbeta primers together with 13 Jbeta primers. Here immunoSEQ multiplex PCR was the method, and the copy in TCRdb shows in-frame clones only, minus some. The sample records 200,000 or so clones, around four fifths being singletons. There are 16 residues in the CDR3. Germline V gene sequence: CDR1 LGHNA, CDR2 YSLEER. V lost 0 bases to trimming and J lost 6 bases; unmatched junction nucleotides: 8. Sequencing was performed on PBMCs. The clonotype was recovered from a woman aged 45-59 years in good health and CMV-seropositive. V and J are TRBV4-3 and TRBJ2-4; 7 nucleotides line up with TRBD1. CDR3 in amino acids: CASSQDAGEGANIQYF. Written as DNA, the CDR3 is TGCGCCAGCAGCCAAGATGCAGGCGAGGGGGCAAACATTCAGTACTTC.